Listed below are T cell receptor beta chains from one sample, sequenced in a study of cytomegalovirus exposure and HLA in healthy donors. The assay was immunoSEQ multiplex PCR, and TCRdb's table has in-frame clones only and misses some. The data show 170,000 or so clones, about four fifths seen once. The sequenced sample consisted of PBMCs. The receptors here all came from a girl between 10 and 17 years old in good health and CMV-seropositive. Both conserved end residues are trimmed from each CDR3. Fields, in order: V gene, D gene, clone size, CDR3 protein. A D gene is named only where the DNA matches it firmly. A row's size may be missing; if present it is once, few, many or a size class.

>TRBV5-8|.|few
ASSPGGGAYNEQF
>TRBV7-8|.|.
ASSDNGKTQY
>TRBV4-1|TRBD1|.
ASSRTGGEQF
>TRBV5-1|.|.
ASSFYGYEQY
>TRBV2|.|.
ASSGRRDSNQPQH
>TRBV6-5|TRBD1|.
ASNNRGNTEAF
>TRBV27|.|.
ASSREPQETQY
>TRBV27|.|.
ASSLSAVQPQH
>TRBV7-6|.|.
ASSLGKSAPRGFGYT
>TRBV29-1|TRBD1|.
SVSPRDRAPYNEQF
>TRBV12-5|.|.
ASGPATELNYGYT
>TRBV5-4|.|.
ASSFRGSEAF
>TRBV2|TRBD1|.
ASSSDRAGYNEQF
>TRBV2|.|.
ASSGRERNTEAF
>TRBV5-1|TRBD1|.
ASSPDVGGNTEAF
>TRBV6-4|TRBD2|few
ASSDEAGGSTDTQY
>TRBV9|.|.
ASSVAAENQPQH